Listed below are T cell receptor beta chains from one sample, sequenced in a study of T cells in Graves' hyperthyroidism and ophthalmopathy. TCRdb re-called the multiplex PCR reads through MiXCR, storing one row per CDR3 protein. The sample comprises roughly 740,000 distinct CDR3 sequences, around 17% of which are singletons, and roughly 8% rests with the top ten. Sequencing used blood. These receptors originate from a man aged 18 to 29 with Graves' hyperthyroidism. Both conserved end residues are part of each CDR3. The order of the fields is CDR3 protein, CDR3 DNA, V gene, CDR3 length, J gene, clone size, D gene. The D gene is left open where the match is weak. Size is omitted from some rows. Given values are once, few, many or a class for expanded clones.

CDR3 protein: CASSFPGQGYEQFF; CDR3 DNA: TGTGCCAGCAGCTTTCCGGGACAGGGCTATGAGCAGTTCTTC; V gene: TRBV7-9; CDR3 length: 14; J gene: TRBJ2-1; clone size: many; D gene: TRBD1
CDR3 protein: CASSLGGRGSTQHF; CDR3 DNA: TGTGCCAGCAGCTTGGGGGGGCGCGGTTCGACCCAGCATTTT; V gene: TRBV11-3; CDR3 length: 14; J gene: TRBJ1-5; clone size: NA; D gene: NA
CDR3 protein: CASSEEAALARRQYF; CDR3 DNA: TGTGCCAGCAGTGAAGAAGCCGCCTTAGCACGTCGGCAGTACTTC; V gene: TRBV2; CDR3 length: 15; J gene: TRBJ2-7; clone size: NA; D gene: NA
CDR3 protein: CASSPTGTVLEKLFF; CDR3 DNA: TGTGCCAGCAGCCCTACGGGGACAGTTCTTGAAAAACTGTTTTTT; V gene: TRBV7-9; CDR3 length: 15; J gene: TRBJ1-4; clone size: few; D gene: TRBD1
CDR3 protein: CASSLVGVMNTEAFF; CDR3 DNA: TGTGCCAGCAGCTTAGTGGGGGTGATGAACACTGAAGCTTTCTTT; V gene: TRBV7-9; CDR3 length: 15; J gene: TRBJ1-1; clone size: NA; D gene: NA
CDR3 protein: CASSVGGPGAAEAFF; CDR3 DNA: TGTGCCAGCAGCGTAGGGGGGCCAGGGGCGGCTGAAGCTTTCTTT; V gene: TRBV9; CDR3 length: 15; J gene: TRBJ1-1; clone size: few; D gene: NA
CDR3 protein: CASRKGYNEQFF; CDR3 DNA: TGTGCCAGCAGAAAGGGGTACAATGAGCAGTTCTTC; V gene: TRBV27; CDR3 length: 12; J gene: TRBJ2-1; clone size: few; D gene: NA
CDR3 protein: CASSLGGWGGKSYEQYF; CDR3 DNA: TGTGCCAGCAGCTTAGGCGGGTGGGGGGGCAAGTCCTACGAGCAGTACTTC; V gene: TRBV9; CDR3 length: 17; J gene: TRBJ2-7; clone size: NA; D gene: NA
CDR3 protein: CASSLDLRLGTQYF; CDR3 DNA: TGTGCCAGCAGTTTGGACCTCCGGCTCGGTACGCAGTATTTT; V gene: TRBV12-3/TRBV12-4; CDR3 length: 14; J gene: TRBJ2-3; clone size: many; D gene: NA
CDR3 protein: CASSTPNEKLFF; CDR3 DNA: TGTGCCAGTAGTACCCCGAATGAAAAACTGTTTTTT; V gene: TRBV19; CDR3 length: 12; J gene: TRBJ1-4; clone size: few; D gene: NA
CDR3 protein: CASSLGKRALHTGELFF; CDR3 DNA: TGTGCCAGCAGCTTAGGCAAGCGGGCACTCCACACCGGGGAGCTGTTTTTT; V gene: TRBV11-3; CDR3 length: 17; J gene: TRBJ2-2; clone size: once; D gene: NA
CDR3 protein: CASRITGWNTGELSF; CDR3 DNA: TGTGCCAGTAGGATAACAGGGTGGAACACCGGGGAGCTGTCTTTT; V gene: TRBV19; CDR3 length: 15; J gene: TRBJ2-2; clone size: once; D gene: NA
CDR3 protein: CASSAPTGMSDTGELFF; CDR3 DNA: TGTGCCAGCAGCGCCCCCACAGGGATGAGCGACACCGGGGAGCTGTTTTTT; V gene: TRBV9; CDR3 length: 17; J gene: TRBJ2-2; clone size: few; D gene: NA
CDR3 protein: CSARGSREYYNEQFF; CDR3 DNA: TGCAGTGCTAGAGGCTCCCGGGAGTACTACAATGAGCAGTTCTTC; V gene: TRBV20-1; CDR3 length: 15; J gene: TRBJ2-1; clone size: many; D gene: NA
CDR3 protein: CASSLAGTWEQYF; CDR3 DNA: TGTGCCAGCAGCTTGGCCGGGACTTGGGAGCAGTACTTC; V gene: TRBV11-3; CDR3 length: 13; J gene: TRBJ2-7; clone size: many; D gene: NA
CDR3 protein: CASSFPFTDTQYF; CDR3 DNA: TGTGCCAGCAGCTTCCCTTTCACAGATACGCAGTATTTT; V gene: TRBV11-3; CDR3 length: 13; J gene: TRBJ2-3; clone size: many; D gene: NA
CDR3 protein: CASSRGQIQETQYF; CDR3 DNA: TGTGCCAGCAGCCGGGGACAAATCCAAGAGACCCAGTACTTC; V gene: TRBV7-9; CDR3 length: 14; J gene: TRBJ2-5; clone size: many; D gene: NA
CDR3 protein: CSARIAGGPLLEQYF; CDR3 DNA: TGCAGTGCTAGAATAGCGGGAGGACCACTCCTGGAGCAGTACTTC; V gene: TRBV20-1; CDR3 length: 15; J gene: TRBJ2-7; clone size: few; D gene: TRBD2
CDR3 protein: CASGFKKGTRNEQFF; CDR3 DNA: TGTGCTAGTGGTTTTAAAAAAGGGACTAGGAATGAGCAGTTCTTC; V gene: TRBV12-5; CDR3 length: 15; J gene: TRBJ2-1; clone size: few; D gene: TRBD2
CDR3 protein: CASSLSAGGYTF; CDR3 DNA: TGTGCCAGCAGTTTAAGTGCTGGTGGCTACACCTTC; V gene: TRBV28; CDR3 length: 12; J gene: TRBJ1-2; clone size: many; D gene: NA
CDR3 protein: CASSLEGFQSNQPQHF; CDR3 DNA: TGTGCCAGCAGTTTGGAAGGATTTCAGAGCAATCAGCCCCAGCATTTT; V gene: TRBV28; CDR3 length: 16; J gene: TRBJ1-5; clone size: NA; D gene: NA
CDR3 protein: CASSVRLVRGYEQYF; CDR3 DNA: TGTGCCAGCAGCGTCCGACTCGTGCGGGGGTACGAGCAGTACTTC; V gene: TRBV11-3; CDR3 length: 15; J gene: TRBJ2-7; clone size: NA; D gene: TRBD2